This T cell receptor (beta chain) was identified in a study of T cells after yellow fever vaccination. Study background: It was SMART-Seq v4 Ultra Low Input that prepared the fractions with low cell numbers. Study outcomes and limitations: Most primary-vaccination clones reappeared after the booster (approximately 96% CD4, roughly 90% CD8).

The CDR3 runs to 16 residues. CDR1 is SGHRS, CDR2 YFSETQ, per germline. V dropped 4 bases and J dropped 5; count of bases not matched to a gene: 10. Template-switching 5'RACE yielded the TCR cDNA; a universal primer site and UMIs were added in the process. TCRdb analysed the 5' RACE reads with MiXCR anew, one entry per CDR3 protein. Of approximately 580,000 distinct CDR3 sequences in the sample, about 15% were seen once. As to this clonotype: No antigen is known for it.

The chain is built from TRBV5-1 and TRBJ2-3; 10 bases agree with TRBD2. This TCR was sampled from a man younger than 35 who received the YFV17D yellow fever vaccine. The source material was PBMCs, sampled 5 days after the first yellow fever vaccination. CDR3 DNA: TGCGCCAGCAGCGGACAAGCGGGGGGGCCAATAGATACGCAGTATTTT. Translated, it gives CASSGQAGGPIDTQYF.